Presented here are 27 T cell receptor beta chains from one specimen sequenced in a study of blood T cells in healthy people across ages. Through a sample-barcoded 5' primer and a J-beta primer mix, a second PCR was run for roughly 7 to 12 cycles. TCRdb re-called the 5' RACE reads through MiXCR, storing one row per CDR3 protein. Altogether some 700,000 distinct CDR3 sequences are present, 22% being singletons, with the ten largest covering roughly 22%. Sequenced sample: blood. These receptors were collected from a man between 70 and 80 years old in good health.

The CDR3 loop is CASSLGLRGSGHSPLHF. In DNA form, the CDR3 reads TGTGCCAGCAGCTTAGGCCTGAGGGGCTCCGGTCATTCACCCCTCCACTTT. The V gene is TRBV13, the J gene TRBJ1-6, with a tentative D call TRBD1 (5 bases). Germline V lookup: CDR1 PRHDT, CDR2 FYEKMQ (reference sequence). The CDR3 extends over 17 amino acids. Trimming took 0 bases from V and 8 from J, leaving 17 bases between them.

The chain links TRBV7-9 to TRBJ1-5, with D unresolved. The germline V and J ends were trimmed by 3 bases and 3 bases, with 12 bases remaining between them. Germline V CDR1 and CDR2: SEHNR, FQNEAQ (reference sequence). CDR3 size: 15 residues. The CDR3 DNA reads TGTGCCAGCAGCTTGCGGGGAGAACCCAATCAGCCCCAGCATTTT. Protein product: CASSLRGEPNQPQHF.

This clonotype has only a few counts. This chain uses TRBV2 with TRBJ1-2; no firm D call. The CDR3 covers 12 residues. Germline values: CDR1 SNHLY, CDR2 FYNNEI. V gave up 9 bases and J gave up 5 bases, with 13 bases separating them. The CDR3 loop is CARARESYGYTF. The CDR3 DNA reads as TGTGCCAGGGCCCGGGAGAGTTATGGCTACACCTTC. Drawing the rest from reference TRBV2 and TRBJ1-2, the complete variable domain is EPEVTQTPSHQVTQMGQEVILRCVPISNHLYFYWYRQILGQKVEFLVSFYNNEISEKSEIFDDQFSVERPDGSNFTLKIRSTKLEDSAMYFCARARESYGYTFGSGTRLTVV.

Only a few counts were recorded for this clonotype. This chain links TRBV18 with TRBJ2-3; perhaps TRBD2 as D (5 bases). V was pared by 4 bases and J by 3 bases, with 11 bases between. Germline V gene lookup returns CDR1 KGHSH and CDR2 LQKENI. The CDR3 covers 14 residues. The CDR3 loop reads CASSRGRGTDTQYF. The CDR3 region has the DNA TGTGCCAGCTCACGCGGCCGAGGGACAGATACGCAGTATTTT.

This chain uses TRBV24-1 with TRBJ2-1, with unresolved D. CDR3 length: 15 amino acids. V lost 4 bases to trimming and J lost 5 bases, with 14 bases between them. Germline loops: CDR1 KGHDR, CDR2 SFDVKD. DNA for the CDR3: TGTGCCACCAGTGACAACACGGACGGAGACAATGAGCAGTTCTTC. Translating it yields CATSDNTDGDNEQFF.

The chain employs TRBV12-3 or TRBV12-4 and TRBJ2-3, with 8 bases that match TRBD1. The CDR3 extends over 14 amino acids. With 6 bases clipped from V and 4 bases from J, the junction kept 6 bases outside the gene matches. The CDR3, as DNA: TGTGCCAGCAGGGACAGGGTTGCAGCAGATACGCAGTATTTT. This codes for CASRDRVAADTQYF.

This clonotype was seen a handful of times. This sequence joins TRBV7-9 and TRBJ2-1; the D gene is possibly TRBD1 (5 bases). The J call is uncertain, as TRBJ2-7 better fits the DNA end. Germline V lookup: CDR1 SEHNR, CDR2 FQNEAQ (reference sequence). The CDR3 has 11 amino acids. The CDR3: CASSSGFEQYF. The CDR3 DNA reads TGTGCCAGCAGCTCAGGGTTTGAGCAGTACTTC.

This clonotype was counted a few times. The CDR3 region is CASSISRTGSGYTF. DNA for the CDR3: TGTGCCAGTAGTATATCACGCACCGGGTCAGGCTACACCTTC. The J gene is TRBJ1-2, the V gene TRBV19; D uncertain. Germline CDR1 LNHDA, CDR2 SQIVND (reference sequence). The CDR3 length is 14 residues. V was clipped by 2 bases and J by 8 bases, with 15 bases between them.

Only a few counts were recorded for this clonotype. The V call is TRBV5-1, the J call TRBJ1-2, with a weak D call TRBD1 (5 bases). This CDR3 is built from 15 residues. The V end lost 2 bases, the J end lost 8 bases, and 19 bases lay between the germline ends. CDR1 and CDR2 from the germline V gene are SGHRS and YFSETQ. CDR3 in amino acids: CASSLPGRAFEGYTF. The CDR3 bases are TGCGCCAGCAGCTTACCGGGACGGGCATTTGAGGGCTACACCTTC.

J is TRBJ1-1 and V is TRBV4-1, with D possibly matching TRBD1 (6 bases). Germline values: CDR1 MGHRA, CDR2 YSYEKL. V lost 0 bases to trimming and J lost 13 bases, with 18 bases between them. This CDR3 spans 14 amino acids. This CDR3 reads CASSQEGTRGSCFF. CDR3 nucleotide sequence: TGCGCCAGCAGCCAAGAGGGGACAAGAGGAAGCTGTTTCTTT.

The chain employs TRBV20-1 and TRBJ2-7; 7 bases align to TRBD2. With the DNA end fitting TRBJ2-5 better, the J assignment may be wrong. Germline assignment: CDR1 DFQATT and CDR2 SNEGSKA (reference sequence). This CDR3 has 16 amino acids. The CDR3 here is CSARGTAGTNQETQYF. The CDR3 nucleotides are TGCAGTGCTAGAGGTACCGCCGGGACTAACCAAGAGACCCAGTACTTC.

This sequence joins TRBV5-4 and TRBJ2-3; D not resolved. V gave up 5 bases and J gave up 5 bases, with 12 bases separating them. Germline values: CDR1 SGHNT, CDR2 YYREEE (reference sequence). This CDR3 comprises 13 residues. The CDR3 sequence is CASRDWNQDTQYF. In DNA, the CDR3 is TGTGCCAGCAGAGACTGGAACCAAGATACGCAGTATTTT.

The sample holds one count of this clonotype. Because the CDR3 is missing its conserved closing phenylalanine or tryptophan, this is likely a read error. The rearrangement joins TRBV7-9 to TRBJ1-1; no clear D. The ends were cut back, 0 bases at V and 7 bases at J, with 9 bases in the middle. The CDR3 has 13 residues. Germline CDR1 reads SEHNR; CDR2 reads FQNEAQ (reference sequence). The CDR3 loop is CASSLALVGEAFL. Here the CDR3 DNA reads TGTGCCAGCAGCTTAGCCCTCGTTGGTGAAGCTTTCCTT.

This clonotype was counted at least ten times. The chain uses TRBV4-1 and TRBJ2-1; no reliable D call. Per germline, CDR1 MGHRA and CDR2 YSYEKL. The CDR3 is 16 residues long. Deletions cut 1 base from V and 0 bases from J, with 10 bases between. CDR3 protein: CASSQVNILSYNEQFF. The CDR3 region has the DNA TGCGCCAGCAGCCAAGTAAACATCCTCTCCTACAATGAGCAGTTCTTC.

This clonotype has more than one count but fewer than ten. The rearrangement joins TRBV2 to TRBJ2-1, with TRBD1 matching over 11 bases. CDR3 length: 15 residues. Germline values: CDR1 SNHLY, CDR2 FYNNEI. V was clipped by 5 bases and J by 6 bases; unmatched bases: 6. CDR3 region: CASSPRDRGGNEQFF. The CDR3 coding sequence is TGTGCCAGCAGTCCCCGGGACAGGGGGGGCAATGAGCAGTTCTTC.

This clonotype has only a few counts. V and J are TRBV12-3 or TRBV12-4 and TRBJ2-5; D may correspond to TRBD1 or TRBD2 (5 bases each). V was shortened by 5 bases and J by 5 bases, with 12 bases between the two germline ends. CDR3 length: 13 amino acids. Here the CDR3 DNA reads TGTGCCAGCAGTCAGGACTGGGGGGAGACCCAGTACTTC. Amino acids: CASSQDWGETQYF.

DNA for the CDR3: TGCAGTGCTAGTCTCGGACGGGCTAGGGAGACCCAGTACTTC. Its translation is CSASLGRARETQYF. The V and J genes are TRBV20-1 and TRBJ2-5; no reliable D call. Deletions cut 3 bases from V and 5 bases from J, with 16 bases between. The CDR3 contains 14 residues. Germline loops: CDR1 DFQATT, CDR2 SNEGSKA (reference sequence).

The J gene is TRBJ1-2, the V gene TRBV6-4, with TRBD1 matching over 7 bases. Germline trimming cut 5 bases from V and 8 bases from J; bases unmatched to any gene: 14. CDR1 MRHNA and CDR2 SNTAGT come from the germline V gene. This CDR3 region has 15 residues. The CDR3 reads CASSPQGGTVGGYTF. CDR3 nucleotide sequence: TGTGCCAGCAGTCCCCAGGGGGGCACTGTTGGGGGCTACACCTTC.

The CDR3 region is CASSQDNVGVEQFF. The CDR3 nucleotides are TGCGCCAGCAGCCAAGATAATGTAGGGGTTGAGCAGTTCTTC. The V and J genes are TRBV4-3 and TRBJ2-1; D possibly corresponds to TRBD1 (5 bases). Germline-derived CDR1 and CDR2 are LGHNA and YSLEER. The length of the CDR3 is 14 residues. Trimming cost V 0 bases and J 9 bases, with 12 bases left between them.

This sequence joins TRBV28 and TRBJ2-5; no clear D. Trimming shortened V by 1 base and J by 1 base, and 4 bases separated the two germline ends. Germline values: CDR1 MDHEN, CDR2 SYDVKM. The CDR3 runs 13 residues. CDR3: CASSLLPQETQYF. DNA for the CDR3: TGTGCCAGCAGTTTATTACCCCAAGAGACCCAGTACTTC.

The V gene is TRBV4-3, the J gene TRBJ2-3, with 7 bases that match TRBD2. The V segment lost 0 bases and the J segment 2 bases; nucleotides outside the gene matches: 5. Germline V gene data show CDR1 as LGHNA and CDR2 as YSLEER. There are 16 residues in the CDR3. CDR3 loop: CASSQDWDYLTDTQYF. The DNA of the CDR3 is TGCGCCAGCAGCCAAGACTGGGACTACCTCACAGATACGCAGTATTTT.

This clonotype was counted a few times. Written as DNA, the CDR3 is TGCGCCAGCAGCTTGAATGGGTCACCCCTCCACTTT. As protein: CASSLNGSPLHF. This chain uses TRBV5-1 with TRBJ1-6; no clear D. CDR1 is SGHRS and CDR2 is YFSETQ in the germline V gene. CDR3 length: 12 amino acids. V lost 1 base to trimming and J lost 10 bases, with 6 bases between them.

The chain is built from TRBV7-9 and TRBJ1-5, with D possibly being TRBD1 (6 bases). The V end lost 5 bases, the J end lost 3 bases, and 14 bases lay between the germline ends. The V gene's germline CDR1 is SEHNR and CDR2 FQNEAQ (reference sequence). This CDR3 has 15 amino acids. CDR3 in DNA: TGTGCCAGCAGCGGCGACAGGATAGTCAATCAGCCCCAGCATTTT. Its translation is CASSGDRIVNQPQHF.

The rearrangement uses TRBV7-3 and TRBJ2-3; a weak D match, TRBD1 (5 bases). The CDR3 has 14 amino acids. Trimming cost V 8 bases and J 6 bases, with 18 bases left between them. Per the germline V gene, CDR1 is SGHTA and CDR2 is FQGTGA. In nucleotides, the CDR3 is TGTGCCAGCTCTAGGGGCCCAGGCGTGGATACGCAGTATTTT. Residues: CASSRGPGVDTQYF.

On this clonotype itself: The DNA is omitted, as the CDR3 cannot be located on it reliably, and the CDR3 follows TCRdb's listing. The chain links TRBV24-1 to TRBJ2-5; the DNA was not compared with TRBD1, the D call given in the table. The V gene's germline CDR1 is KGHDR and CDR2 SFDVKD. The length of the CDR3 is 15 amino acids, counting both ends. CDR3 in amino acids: CATSVPGDFAYEQYF.

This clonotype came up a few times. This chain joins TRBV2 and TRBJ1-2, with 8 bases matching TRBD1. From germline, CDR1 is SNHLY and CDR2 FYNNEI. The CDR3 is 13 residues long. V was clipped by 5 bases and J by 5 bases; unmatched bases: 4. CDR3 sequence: CASSTTGVYGYTF. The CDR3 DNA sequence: TGTGCCAGCAGTACGACAGGGGTTTATGGCTACACCTTC.

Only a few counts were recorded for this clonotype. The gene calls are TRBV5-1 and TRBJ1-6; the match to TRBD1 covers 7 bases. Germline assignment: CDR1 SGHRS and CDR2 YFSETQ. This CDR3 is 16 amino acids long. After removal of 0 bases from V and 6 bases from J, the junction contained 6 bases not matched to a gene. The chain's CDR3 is CASSLASGQINSPLHF. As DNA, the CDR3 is TGCGCCAGCAGCTTGGCCTCGGGACAGATTAATTCACCCCTCCACTTT. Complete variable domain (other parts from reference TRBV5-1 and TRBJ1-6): KAGVTQTPRYLIKTRGQQVTLSCSPISGHRSVSWYQQTPGQGLQFLFEYFSETQRNKGNFPGRFSGRQFSNSRSEMNVSTLELGDSALYLCASSLASGQINSPLHFGNGTRLTVT.